The rows below give T cell receptor beta chains drawn from one sample of a study of T cell responses to AZD1222 COVID-19 vaccine. Here immunoSEQ multiplex PCR was the method, and the copy in TCRdb shows in-frame clones only, minus some. Counted here are roughly 100,000 clones, approximately 93% occurring once; the ten biggest clones make up 4% to 5.5%. The sample consisted of peripheral blood, taken on day 0 of AZD1222 vaccination. Receptors originate from an adult in good health. Each CDR3 is given with its conserved first and last residue. The D gene is left open where the match is weak. Some rows mark clone size as missing; the rest say once, few, many or name a class of expanded clone.

-	TRBV15	17	TRBJ2-1	TRBD2	TGTGCCACCAGCAGAGCCCCCGGGCTAGCGGGAGGCTATGAGCAGTTCTTC	CATSRAPGLAGGYEQFF
once	TRBV5-5	16	TRBJ1-2	-	TGTGCCAGCACCTTAGGAGGGGGTGCCGCTAACTATGGCTACACCTTC	CASTLGGGAANYGYTF
-	TRBV28	14	TRBJ1-1	-	TGTGCCAGCACCGGGACTGAGGGGAACACTGAAGCTTTCTTT	CASTGTEGNTEAFF
few	TRBV7-9	14	TRBJ2-7	-	TGTGCCAGCAGCTCAACAGCGAGAGCCTACGAGCAGTACTTC	CASSSTARAYEQYF
-	TRBV2	15	TRBJ2-1	TRBD1	TGTGCCAGCACTCCTGAAATGGGACAGGGGGTTGAGCAGTTCTTC	CASTPEMGQGVEQFF
-	TRBV7-3	17	TRBJ2-2	TRBD2	TGTGCCAGCAGCTTGGCGCCTAGCGGGAGGGGCACCGGGGAGCTGTTTTTT	CASSLAPSGRGTGELFF
-	TRBV18	11	TRBJ1-1	-	TGTGCCAGCTCACTAACAGCTGAAGCTTTCTTT	CASSLTAEAFF
few	TRBV6-5	15	TRBJ1-2	-	TGTGCCAGCTTGGACCGTCGGGGAGGCCTCTATGGCTACACCTTC	CASLDRRGGLYGYTF
-	TRBV29-1	13	TRBJ1-4	-	TGCAGCGTTGATTTGGGGACTAATGAAAAACTGTTTTTT	CSVDLGTNEKLFF
-	TRBV27	16	TRBJ2-2	-	TGTGCCAGCAGTTTCTCCAGGGGAGGCCGTTCTGGGGAGCTGTTTTTT	CASSFSRGGRSGELFF
-	TRBV5-4	14	TRBJ2-2	-	TGTGCCAGCAGCTTGGACAGTTACACCGGGGAGCTGTTTTTT	CASSLDSYTGELFF
-	TRBV30	14	TRBJ2-7	TRBD1	TGTGCCTTAACAATGGACAGGGCCACCTACGAGCAGTACTTC	CALTMDRATYEQYF
-	TRBV18	16	TRBJ2-7	TRBD2	TGTGCCAGCTCATCCGTCTCTAGCGGGAGGGCCCTCGGGCAGTACTTC	CASSSVSSGRALGQYF
-	TRBV27	17	TRBJ2-1	TRBD1	TGTGCCAGCAGTCTAGGGCCCGGGACAGGGGGATACAATGAGCAGTTCTTC	CASSLGPGTGGYNEQFF
once	TRBV10-2	15	TRBJ2-1	TRBD2	TGCGCCACCAGTGGCCCAGCGGGAGTCTTAAATGAGCAGTTCTTC	CATSGPAGVLNEQFF
-	TRBV6-5	12	TRBJ2-2	-	TGTGCCACGGACTTGTACACCGGGGAGCTGTTTTTT	CATDLYTGELFF
-	TRBV5-8	14	TRBJ2-2	-	TGTGCCAGCAGCCGACAGCTGAACACCGGGGAGCTGTTTTTT	CASSRQLNTGELFF
-	TRBV30	14	TRBJ2-7	-	TGTGCCTGGAGTGTAGGGGAGGAGGTCTACGAGCAGTACTTC	CAWSVGEEVYEQYF
once	TRBV14	15	TRBJ2-7	TRBD1	TGTGCCAGCAGCCGAGGGACAGGGGACACCTACGAGCAGTACTTC	CASSRGTGDTYEQYF
-	TRBV6-5	15	TRBJ2-5	-	TGTGCCAGCAGCCACCGGAAGCGAGGTGGGGAGACCCAGTACTTC	CASSHRKRGGETQYF
-	TRBV28	17	TRBJ2-6	-	TGTGCCAGCAGTTTGAGGACCCCAATCTCTGGGGCCAACGTCCTGACTTTC	CASSLRTPISGANVLTF
once	TRBV7-9	15	TRBJ1-2	-	TGTGCCAGCAGCCGGAACGGCGGAGAGAGCTATGGCTACACCTTC	CASSRNGGESYGYTF
-	TRBV7-8	15	TRBJ2-7	TRBD2	TGTGCCAGCGGGCGGGGGGGGAGAAGGTCCTACGAGCAGTACTTC	CASGRGGRRSYEQYF
-	TRBV7-8	12	TRBJ2-1	-	TGTGCCAGCAGCTTAGTCAGCAATGAGCAGTTCTTC	CASSLVSNEQFF
-	TRBV19	16	TRBJ2-1	TRBD2	TGTGCCAGTAGTATAGATCCTAGCGGGCTAGACAATGAGCAGTTCTTC	CASSIDPSGLDNEQFF
-	TRBV2	14	TRBJ2-3	TRBD1	TGTGCCAGCAGTTTAGACAGGGGCACCGATACGCAGTATTTT	CASSLDRGTDTQYF
-	TRBV5-1	15	TRBJ1-2	-	TGCGCCAGCAGCTTGGAAGGAGGGCCTTCCTATGGCTACACCTTC	CASSLEGGPSYGYTF
-	TRBV18	15	TRBJ1-1	-	TGTGCCAGCTCACCACGTCAGGAAGGGTACACTGAAGCTTTCTTT	CASSPRQEGYTEAFF
-	TRBV7-8	15	TRBJ1-5	-	TGTGCCAGCAGCCGAGAGGGGTATAGCAATCAGCCCCAGCATTTT	CASSREGYSNQPQHF
once	TRBV30	20	TRBJ2-1	TRBD2	TGTGCCTGGAGGCGTACCGGGACTAGCGGGAGAAAGGCAAATTACAATGAGCAGTTCTTC	CAWRRTGTSGRKANYNEQFF
-	TRBV6-2/TRBV6-3	15	TRBJ2-7	TRBD1	TGTGCCAGCAGTTACCGTGGGACAGGGGTCTACGAGCAGTACTTC	CASSYRGTGVYEQYF
-	TRBV18	13	TRBJ2-2	-	TGTGCCAGCTTAGAAACGGGTTCCGGGGAGCTGTTTTTT	CASLETGSGELFF
-	TRBV6-6	17	TRBJ2-2	TRBD2	TGTGCCAGCAGTCGACTAGCGGGAGGGCAGAACACCGGGGAGCTGTTTTTT	CASSRLAGGQNTGELFF